The 17 T cell receptor beta chains presented below share a single source sample, sequenced in a study of T cell responses to AZD1222 COVID-19 vaccine. TCRdb's copy holds only in-frame clones and misses some; the assay was immunoSEQ multiplex PCR. The sample includes 130,000 to 150,000 clones, 90% to 95% of them seen just once. Material: peripheral blood, obtained after recovery from COVID-19. The origin of the receptors is an adult who had recovered from COVID-19.

A single count supports this clone. This sequence joins TRBV6-6 and TRBJ1-5; D is unresolved. Germline V gene sequence: CDR1 MNHNY, CDR2 SVGAGI (reference sequence). This CDR3 contains 15 residues. Deletions cut 3 bases from V and 0 bases from J, with 9 bases between. This CDR3 reads CASSYTKYSNQPQHF. CDR3 DNA sequence: TGTGCCAGCAGTTATACGAAGTATAGCAATCAGCCCCAGCATTTT.

In nucleotides, the CDR3 is TGTGCCAGCAGCAAGGGCGGTAGCAATCAGCCCCAGCATTTT. Translated: CASSKGGSNQPQHF. The chain carries TRBV6-5 and TRBJ1-5; D is unresolved. The CDR3 is made up of 14 amino acids. V was shortened by 6 bases and J by 0 bases, with 9 bases between the two germline ends. CDR1 is MNHEY, CDR2 SVGAGI, per germline.

J is TRBJ2-7 and V is TRBV5-1; unclear D gene. Germline CDR1 is SGHRS and CDR2 is YFSETQ. V lost 3 bases to trimming and J lost 0 bases, with 1 base between them. This CDR3 contains 11 residues. Written as DNA, the CDR3 is TGCGCCAGCAGCTCCTCCTACGAGCAGTACTTC. This codes for CASSSSYEQYF.

The gene calls are TRBV28 and TRBJ1-2, with D perhaps TRBD1 (5 bases). The CDR3 is 12 amino acids. V was trimmed by 2 bases and J by 12 bases, leaving 13 bases between them. CDR1 is MDHEN, CDR2 SYDVKM, per germline. CDR3 bases: TGTGCCAGCAGTTTAGTTACAGGACCCGACACCTTC. Residues: CASSLVTGPDTF.

DNA of the CDR3: TGTGCCAGCAGCGTGGGGACGGTTACTAGAGACAATGAGCAGTTCTTC. Its protein is CASSVGTVTRDNEQFF. The chain joins TRBV9 to TRBJ2-1; D might be TRBD1 or TRBD2, each matching 5 bases. The CDR3 length is 16 residues. V lost 2 bases and J 5 bases, leaving 17 bases between the germline ends. Looked up from germline, CDR1 is SGDLS and CDR2 is YYNGEE.

The V and J genes are TRBV19 and TRBJ2-3; 8 bases align to TRBD1. The CDR3 loop spans 19 amino acids. V lost 3 bases to trimming and J lost 2 bases; unmatched junction nucleotides: 16. CDR1 and CDR2 (germline): LNHDA, SQIVND (reference sequence). The DNA for the CDR3 is TGTGCCAGTAGTATGTTGCCAGGGGGCCTGGTCGAAAACACAGATACGCAGTATTTT. Its protein product is CASSMLPGGLVENTDTQYF.

The chain recombines TRBV5-6 with TRBJ2-1, with D perhaps TRBD2 (6 bases). The germline V and J ends were trimmed by 4 bases and 0 bases, with 23 bases remaining between them. The CDR3 spans 19 residues. The germline CDR1 and CDR2 sequences are SGHDT and YYEEEE. The DNA of the CDR3 is TGTGCCAGCAGCCGCCGGGACTCAATCCAAGGGAGCTCCTACAATGAGCAGTTCTTC. It specifies CASSRRDSIQGSSYNEQFF.

CDR3 in amino acids: CASSQEWEREQYF. The CDR3 nucleotides read TGCGCCAGCAGCCAAGAATGGGAGCGTGAGCAGTATTTT. This chain links TRBV4-1 with TRBJ2-3, with TRBD2 as a possible D gene (5 bases). The CDR3 loop spans 13 amino acids. V was shortened by 0 bases and J by 11 bases, with 12 bases between the two germline ends. Germline CDR1 is MGHRA and CDR2 is YSYEKL.

The chain recombines TRBV9 with TRBJ1-3; D is uncertain. V lost 4 bases and J 3 bases, leaving 20 bases between the germline ends. Per germline, CDR1 SGDLS and CDR2 YYNGEE. This CDR3 is built from 17 residues. DNA for the CDR3: TGTGCCAGCAGCCCCCGCCCCGGTGGTGAGGTTGGAAACACCATATATTTT. It is translated as CASSPRPGGEVGNTIYF.

This chain uses TRBV27 with TRBJ1-1; 8 bases match TRBD1. Looked up from germline, CDR1 is MNHEY and CDR2 is SMNVEV (reference sequence). With V trimmed by 5 bases and J by 3 bases, 5 bases remained unmatched. This CDR3 comprises 14 residues. The CDR3 region is CASSPRQGYTEAFF. The CDR3, as DNA: TGTGCCAGCAGTCCACGACAGGGGTACACTGAAGCTTTCTTT.

This clone has a handful of counts. This chain links TRBV2 with TRBJ1-2; D perhaps matches TRBD1 (6 bases). Trimming cost V 3 bases and J 4 bases, with 18 bases left between them. CDR1 SNHLY and CDR2 FYNNEI come from the germline V gene. The CDR3 runs to 16 residues. The CDR3 sequence: CASSESRSGGRYGYTF. CDR3 in DNA: TGTGCCAGCAGTGAGTCTCGCAGTGGGGGGCGCTATGGCTACACCTTC. The full variable domain, its missing parts supplied by reference TRBV2 and TRBJ1-2, is EPEVTQTPSHQVTQMGQEVILRCVPISNHLYFYWYRQILGQKVEFLVSFYNNEISEKSEIFDDQFSVERPDGSNFTLKIRSTKLEDSAMYFCASSESRSGGRYGYTFGSGTRLTVV.

This sequence joins TRBV27 and TRBJ2-7, with D uncertain. Trimming took off 3 bases at V and 2 bases at J, with 8 bases between the two ends. CDR3 size: 13 residues. Germline CDR1 is MNHEY and CDR2 is SMNVEV (reference sequence). This chain's CDR3 is CASSLAGTYEQYF. The CDR3 DNA follows: TGTGCCAGCAGTTTGGCAGGAACCTACGAGCAGTACTTC.

The chain couples TRBV27 to TRBJ2-1, with 11 bases lining up with TRBD2. This CDR3 region has 16 residues. From germline, CDR1 is MNHEY and CDR2 SMNVEV (reference sequence). The V gene end was trimmed by 6 bases and the J gene end by 4 bases; junction bases not matched to a gene: 8. As DNA, the CDR3 is TGTGCCAGCAGCCGCGGGACTAGCGGTAGTTACAATGAGCAGTTCTTC. Translating it yields CASSRGTSGSYNEQFF.

The chain recombines TRBV19 with TRBJ1-5; D is unclear. Trimming took 4 bases from V and 3 from J, leaving 7 bases between them. Germline loops: CDR1 LNHDA, CDR2 SQIVND (reference sequence). The CDR3 extends over 13 amino acids. The CDR3 sequence is CASSTQVNQPQHF. CDR3 coding DNA: TGTGCCAGTAGTACTCAGGTCAATCAGCCCCAGCATTTT.

This chain joins TRBV3-1 (or the pseudogene TRBV3-2) and TRBJ2-1; D is ambiguous. CDR1 is LGHDT and CDR2 is YNNKEL in the germline V gene (reference sequence). This CDR3 spans 14 amino acids. V was pared by 0 bases and J by 10 bases, with 13 bases between. The CDR3 sequence is CASSQDLLGLEQFF. The DNA of the CDR3 is TGTGCCAGCAGCCAAGATCTTCTGGGGTTAGAGCAGTTCTTC.

The V and J genes are TRBV6-5 and TRBJ2-7; the D is unclear. V lost 7 bases and J 3 bases, leaving 7 bases between the germline ends. CDR3 length: 11 residues. The V gene's germline CDR1 is MNHEY and CDR2 SVGAGI. The CDR3 loop reads CASTGLYEQYF. CDR3 sequence (DNA): TGTGCCAGCACCGGGCTCTACGAGCAGTACTTC.

This clone was observed a handful of times. This chain links TRBV19 with TRBJ1-3; D perhaps matches TRBD1 (5 bases). The CDR3 length is 13 residues. Trimming cost V 7 bases and J 4 bases, with 11 bases left between them. Per the germline V gene, CDR1 is LNHDA and CDR2 is SQIVND (reference sequence). The CDR3 DNA is TGTGCCAGTAAGCGGGGACGGGGAAACACCATATATTTT. Amino acid sequence: CASKRGRGNTIYF. The full variable domain, with the rest looked up from reference TRBV19 and TRBJ1-3, is DGGITQSPKYLFRKEGQNVTLSCEQNLNHDAMYWYRQDPGQGLRLIYYSQIVNDFQKGDIAEGYSVSREKKESFPLTVTSAQKNPTAFYLCASKRGRGNTIYFGEGSWLTVV.